This T cell receptor beta chain was identified during a study of PD-L1 blockade in urothelial cancer. Turning to the study itself: Patients took up atezolizumab in the mid-2010s at 1,200 mg intravenously every 3 weeks.

Noted time point: pretreatment peripheral blood. Measured with immunoSEQ multiplex PCR; TCRdb has only the in-frame clones, and not every one. This sample carries 68,000 or so clones, 81% of them seen once, and the ten largest clones take roughly 5%. The starting material was PBMCs, obtained around atezolizumab (anti-PD-L1) treatment. This receptor was taken from an older man with urothelial cancer.

This chain's CDR3 is CASSVTTGGFYEQYF. The CDR3 DNA follows: TGTGCCAGCAGCGTCACCACAGGGGGCTTTTACGAGCAGTACTTC. The J gene is TRBJ2-7, the V gene TRBV5-4; 9 bases are a match to TRBD1. There are 15 residues in the CDR3. Germline V gene lookup returns CDR1 SGHNT and CDR2 YYREEE (reference sequence). The trim removed 4 bases at V and 4 bases at J, leaving 9 bases unmatched.